This T cell receptor beta chain was retrieved from a study of T cells in Graves' hyperthyroidism and ophthalmopathy. Uncontrolled infection, other autoimmune disease, pregnancy or lactation led to exclusion. The authors took PBMCs from 10 ml fresh peripheral blood. RNA transcripts gave rise to amplified TCR beta CDR3 regions. The HTBI primer set drove a first-round RT-PCR of the TCR CDR3. TCRdb reanalysed the multiplex PCR reads using MiXCR and keeps one entry per CDR3 protein. This table holds approximately 400,000 distinct CDR3 sequences, roughly 14% found once. The CDR3 is made up of 15 amino acids. Germline-derived CDR1 and CDR2 are LNHNV and YYDKDF (reference sequence). V was clipped by 0 bases and J by 2 bases, with 8 bases between them. General observations from the study: Ophthalmopathy was model-predicted a median about 7.1 months pre-onset. A 13 V-J signature model discriminated ophthalmopathy versus stable hyperthyroidism.

Of note for this clonotype: Its antigen is undetermined.

The source is a man aged 25-45 years with Graves' hyperthyroidism that later progressed to Graves' ophthalmopathy. The sample was blood. The rearrangement links TRBV15 to TRBJ1-5; D is ambiguous. CDR3 sequence (DNA): TGTGCCACCAGCAGAGAAATTCCGGGCAATCAGCCCCAGCATTTT. This sequence encodes CATSREIPGNQPQHF.